One sample yielded the 6 T cell receptor beta chains listed below, sequenced in a study of blood T cell repertoires in COVID-19. Only in-frame clones appear in the TCRdb table, and some are missing; sequencing was by immunoSEQ multiplex PCR. This table holds about 130,000 clones, roughly 85% found once. The specimen sequenced was peripheral blood. These receptors were obtained from a woman over 75 with acute or convalescent COVID-19.

The CDR3, as DNA: TGTGCCAGCAGTCCCTTCGGCGGGCTTAACTATGGCTACACCTTC. Translation gives CASSPFGGLNYGYTF. The chain combines TRBV6-4 with TRBJ1-2; D is uncertain. The germline CDR1 and CDR2 sequences are MRHNA and SNTAGT. Deletions cut 5 bases from V and 1 base from J, with 14 bases between. The CDR3 extends over 15 amino acids.

The chain is built from TRBV3-1 (or the pseudogene TRBV3-2) and TRBJ1-3; 7 bases fit TRBD1. Germline loops: CDR1 LGHDT, CDR2 YNNKEL (reference sequence). This CDR3 has 16 residues. J gave up 0 bases and V 4 bases, and 6 bases lay outside the gene matches. The CDR3 loop reads CASSPRDSVSGNTIYF. DNA of the CDR3: TGTGCCAGCAGCCCTCGGGACAGCGTCTCTGGAAACACCATATATTTT.

The chain recombines TRBV6-5 with TRBJ2-6, with a possible D match to TRBD1 (6 bases). The CDR3 contains 15 residues. Germline V gene data show CDR1 as MNHEY and CDR2 as SVGAGI. Between the trimmed V and J ends, which lost 6 bases and 0 bases, there was a span of 9 bases. In DNA, the CDR3 is TGTGCCAGCAGGGACAGTTCCTCTGGGGCCAACGTCCTGACTTTC. Amino acids: CASRDSSSGANVLTF.

V gene TRBV6-5 combines with J gene TRBJ2-5; D possibly corresponds to TRBD1 (6 bases). The CDR3 is made up of 16 amino acids. V gave up 0 bases and J gave up 2 bases, with 13 bases separating them. Germline V CDR1 and CDR2: MNHEY, SVGAGI. The CDR3 loop reads CASSYSSWGPQETQYF. The CDR3 DNA is TGTGCCAGCAGTTACTCGTCGTGGGGGCCTCAAGAGACCCAGTACTTC.

As DNA, the CDR3 is TGTGCCAGCAGTTCTCCGGGACTAGCTCGCTCCTACAATGAGCAGTTCTTC. This translates into CASSSPGLARSYNEQFF. The chain uses TRBV27 and TRBJ2-1; TRBD2 matches at 9 bases. V was pared by 4 bases and J by 0 bases, with 7 bases of the junction left unmatched. Per the germline V gene, CDR1 is MNHEY and CDR2 is SMNVEV (reference sequence). The CDR3 consists of 17 residues.

J is TRBJ1-2 and V is TRBV9, with TRBD1 matching over 8 bases. V lost 3 bases and J lost 2; bases outside the gene matches: 6. CDR3 length equals 15 residues. Germline CDR1 and CDR2: SGDLS and YYNGEE. The CDR3 spells CASSADRGGNYGYTF. The CDR3 DNA sequence: TGTGCCAGCAGCGCCGACAGGGGAGGGAACTATGGCTACACCTTC.